The clone carrying this T cell receptor (beta chain) was seen many times. Trimming cost V 6 bases and J 0 bases, with 18 bases left between them. Germline lookup yields CDR1 SQVTM and CDR2 ANQGSEA. This CDR3 contains 15 residues. Noted time point: patch test 1, 2 weeks after DPC sensitization. Treatment of the sample: therapeutic diphenylcyclopropenone sensitization with weekly scalp DPC. Drawing of blood took place ahead of applying each patch test. These data are taken from a study of human T cells and chemical hapten exposure. Study summary: Patches with 0.01% DPC went on the upper back, and the tests were read at 6 days.

Original handling: Sample-level TCR yields exhibited a median of about 91,000, with a range of about 23,224 to 690,600. TCRdb passed the RACE reads through MiXCR, listing each CDR3 protein once. TCRdb, not the authors, supplied the V and J calls. The sample includes some 380,000 distinct CDR3 sequences, about 4.4% of them seen just once. Source: whole blood, taken in connection with sensitization to the hapten diphenylcyclopropenone (DPC). This rearrangement joins TRBV29-1 to TRBJ2-7, with D possibly being TRBD2 (6 bases). The sequence was obtained from a woman in her forties or fifties with alopecia areata. Some clones in this sample may be carry-over from other donors' samples. CDR3 in amino acids: CSVGGGGALSYEQYF. CDR3 bases: TGCAGCGTCGGCGGAGGCGGGGCCCTCTCCTACGAGCAGTACTTC.